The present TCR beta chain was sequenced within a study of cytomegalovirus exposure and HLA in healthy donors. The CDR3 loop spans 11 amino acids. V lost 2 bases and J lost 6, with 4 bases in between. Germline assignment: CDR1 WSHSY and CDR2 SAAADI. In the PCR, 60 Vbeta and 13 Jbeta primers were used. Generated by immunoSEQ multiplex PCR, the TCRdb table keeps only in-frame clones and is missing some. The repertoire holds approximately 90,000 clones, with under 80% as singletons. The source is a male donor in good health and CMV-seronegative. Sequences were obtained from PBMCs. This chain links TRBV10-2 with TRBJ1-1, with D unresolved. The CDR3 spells CASSEEAEAFF. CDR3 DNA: TGCGCCAGCAGTGAGGAGGCTGAAGCTTTCTTT.